This T cell receptor (beta chain) was observed in a study of blood T cell repertoires in COVID-19. Overall study context: From the United States, Italy and Spain came samples of acute and convalescent COVID-19. T cells, B-cell-depleted T cells, or PBMCs supplied cDNA or gDNA.

Source study methods: It was from reference gene primer amplification that nucleated cell counts were estimated. Measured with immunoSEQ multiplex PCR; TCRdb has only the in-frame clones, and not every one. Clone size and V and J calls were adopted from that table, with D and trimming inferred from the DNA. Of about 210,000 clones in the sample, 80% to 90% are singletons; the top ten hold roughly 8%. The CDR3 is made up of 13 amino acids. Trimming removed 6 bases from V and 10 bases from J, with 18 bases in between. The clonotype comes from a woman between 50 and 59 years old with active or convalescent COVID-19. Sequenced sample: peripheral blood. The chain links TRBV12-3 or TRBV12-4 to TRBJ1-2; TRBD1 might be the D (5 bases). The CDR3 DNA reads TGTGCCAGCAGAGACGACAGAAACCTTAACTACACCTTC. Translating gives CASRDDRNLNYTF.